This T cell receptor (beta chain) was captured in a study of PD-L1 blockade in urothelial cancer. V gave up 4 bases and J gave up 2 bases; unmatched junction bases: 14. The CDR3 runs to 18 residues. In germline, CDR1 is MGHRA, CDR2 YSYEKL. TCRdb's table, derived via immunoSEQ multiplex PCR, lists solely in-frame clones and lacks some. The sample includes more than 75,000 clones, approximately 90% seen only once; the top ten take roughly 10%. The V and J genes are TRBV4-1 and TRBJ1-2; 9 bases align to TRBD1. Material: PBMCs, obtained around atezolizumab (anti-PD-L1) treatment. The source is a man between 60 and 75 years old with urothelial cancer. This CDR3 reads CASSPRTIYRGPNYGYTF. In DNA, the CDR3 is TGCGCCAGCAGCCCGCGAACCATTTACAGGGGGCCCAACTATGGCTACACCTTC.